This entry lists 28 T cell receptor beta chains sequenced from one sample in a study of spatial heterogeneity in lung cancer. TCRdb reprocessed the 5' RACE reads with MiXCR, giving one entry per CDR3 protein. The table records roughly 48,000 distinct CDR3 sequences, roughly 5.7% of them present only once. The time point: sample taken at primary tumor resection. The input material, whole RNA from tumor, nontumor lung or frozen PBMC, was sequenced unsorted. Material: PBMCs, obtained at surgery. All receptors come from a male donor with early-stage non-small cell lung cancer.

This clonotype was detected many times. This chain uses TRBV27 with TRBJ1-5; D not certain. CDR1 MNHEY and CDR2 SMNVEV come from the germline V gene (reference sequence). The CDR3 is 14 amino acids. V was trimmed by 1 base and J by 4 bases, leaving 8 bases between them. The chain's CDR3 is CASSLYGGNQPQHF. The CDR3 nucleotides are TGTGCCAGCAGTTTATATGGCGGGAATCAGCCCCAGCATTTT.

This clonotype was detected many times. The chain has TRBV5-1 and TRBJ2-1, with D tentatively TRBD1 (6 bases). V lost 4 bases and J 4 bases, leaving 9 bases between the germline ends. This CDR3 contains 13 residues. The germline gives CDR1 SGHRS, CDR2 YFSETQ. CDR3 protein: CASSPQGYNEQFF. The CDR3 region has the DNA TGCGCCAGCAGCCCCCAGGGGTACAATGAGCAGTTCTTC.

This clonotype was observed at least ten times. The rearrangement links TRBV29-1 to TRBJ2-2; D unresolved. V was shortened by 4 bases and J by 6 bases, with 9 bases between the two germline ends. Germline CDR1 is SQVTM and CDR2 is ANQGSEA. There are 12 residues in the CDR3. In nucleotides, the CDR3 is TGCAGCGTTGGGGATCAATCCGGGGAGCTGTTTTTT. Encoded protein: CSVGDQSGELFF.

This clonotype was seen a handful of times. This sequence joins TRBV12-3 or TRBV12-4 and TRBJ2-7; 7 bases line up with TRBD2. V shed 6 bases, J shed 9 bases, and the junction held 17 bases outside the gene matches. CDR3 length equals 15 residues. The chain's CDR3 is CASSHSGTTLRGQYF. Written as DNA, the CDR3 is TGTGCCAGCAGCCACTCCGGGACTACCTTACGTGGGCAGTACTTC.

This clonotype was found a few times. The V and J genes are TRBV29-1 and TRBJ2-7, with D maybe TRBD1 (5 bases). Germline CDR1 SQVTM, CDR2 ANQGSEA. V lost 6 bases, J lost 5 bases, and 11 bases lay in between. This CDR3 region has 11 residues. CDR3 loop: CSVTGFNEQYF. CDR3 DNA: TGCAGCGTAACAGGATTTAACGAGCAGTACTTC.

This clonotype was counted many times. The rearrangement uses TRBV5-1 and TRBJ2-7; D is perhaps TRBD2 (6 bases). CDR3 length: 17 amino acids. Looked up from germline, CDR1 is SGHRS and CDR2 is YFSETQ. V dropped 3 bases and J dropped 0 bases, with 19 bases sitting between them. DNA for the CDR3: TGCGCCAGCAGCTGCGGGGTTGACCAAGTCCCCTCCTACGAGCAGTACTTC. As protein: CASSCGVDQVPSYEQYF.

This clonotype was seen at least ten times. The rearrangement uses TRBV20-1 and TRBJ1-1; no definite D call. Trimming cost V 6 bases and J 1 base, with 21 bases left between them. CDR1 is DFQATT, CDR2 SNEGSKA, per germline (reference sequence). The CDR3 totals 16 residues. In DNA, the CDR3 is TGCAGTGCCAGTCCCGGACCGATGGCCCCGAACACTGAAGCTTTCTTT. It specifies CSASPGPMAPNTEAFF.

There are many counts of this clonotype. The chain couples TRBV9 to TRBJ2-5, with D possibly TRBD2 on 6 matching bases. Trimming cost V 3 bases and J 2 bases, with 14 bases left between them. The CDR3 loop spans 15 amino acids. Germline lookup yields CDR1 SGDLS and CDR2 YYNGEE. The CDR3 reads CASSEADYLQETQYF. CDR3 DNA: TGTGCCAGCAGCGAGGCGGACTACCTACAAGAGACCCAGTACTTC. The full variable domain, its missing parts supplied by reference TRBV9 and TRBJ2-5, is DSGVTQTPKHLITATGQRVTLRCSPRSGDLSVYWYQQSLDQGLQFLIQYYNGEERAKGNILERFSAQQFPDLHSELNLSSLELGDSALYFCASSEADYLQETQYFGPGTRLLVL.

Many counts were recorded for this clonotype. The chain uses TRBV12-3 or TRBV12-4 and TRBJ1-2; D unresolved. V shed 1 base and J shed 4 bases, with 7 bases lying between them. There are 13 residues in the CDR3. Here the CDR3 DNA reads TGTGCCAGCAGTTTAGACGGAGCCTATGGCTACACCTTC. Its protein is CASSLDGAYGYTF.

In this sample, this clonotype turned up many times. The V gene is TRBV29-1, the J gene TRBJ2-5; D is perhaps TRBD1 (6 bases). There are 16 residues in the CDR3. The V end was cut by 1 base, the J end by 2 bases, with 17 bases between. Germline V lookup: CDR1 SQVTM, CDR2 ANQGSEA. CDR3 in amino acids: CSVEGGPDRPQETQYF. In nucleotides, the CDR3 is TGCAGCGTTGAAGGTGGTCCGGACAGACCACAAGAGACCCAGTACTTC.

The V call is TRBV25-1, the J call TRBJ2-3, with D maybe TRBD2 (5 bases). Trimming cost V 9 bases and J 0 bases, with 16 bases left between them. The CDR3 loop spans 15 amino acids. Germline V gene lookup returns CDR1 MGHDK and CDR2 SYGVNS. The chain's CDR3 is CARAWRASSTDTQYF. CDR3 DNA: TGTGCCAGGGCCTGGCGGGCGTCTAGCACAGATACGCAGTATTTT.

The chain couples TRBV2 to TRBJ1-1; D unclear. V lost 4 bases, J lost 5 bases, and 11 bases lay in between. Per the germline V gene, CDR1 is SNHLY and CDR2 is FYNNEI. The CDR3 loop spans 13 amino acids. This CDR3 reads CASSARVRTEAFF. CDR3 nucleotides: TGTGCCAGCAGTGCTAGAGTTCGGACTGAAGCTTTCTTT.

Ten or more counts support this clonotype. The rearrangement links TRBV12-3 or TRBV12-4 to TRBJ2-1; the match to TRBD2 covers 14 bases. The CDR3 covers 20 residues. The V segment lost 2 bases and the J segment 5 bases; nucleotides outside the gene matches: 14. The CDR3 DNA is TGTGCCAGCAGTTTACGGACAGCCTTTGGGACTAGCGGGAGCCACAATGAGCAGTTCTTC. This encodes CASSLRTAFGTSGSHNEQFF.

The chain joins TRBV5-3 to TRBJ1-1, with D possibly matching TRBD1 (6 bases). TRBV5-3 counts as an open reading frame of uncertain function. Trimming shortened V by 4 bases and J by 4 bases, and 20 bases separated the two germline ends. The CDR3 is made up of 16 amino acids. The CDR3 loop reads CARSIGQSQIGTEAFF. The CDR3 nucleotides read TGTGCCAGAAGCATCGGACAGAGTCAGATAGGCACTGAAGCTTTCTTT.

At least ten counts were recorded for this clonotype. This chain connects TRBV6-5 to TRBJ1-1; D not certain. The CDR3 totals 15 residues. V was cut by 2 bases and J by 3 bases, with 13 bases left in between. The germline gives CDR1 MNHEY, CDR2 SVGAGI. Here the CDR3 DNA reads TGTGCCAGCAGTTACACGGACGCAATGGACACTGAAGCTTTCTTT. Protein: CASSYTDAMDTEAFF.

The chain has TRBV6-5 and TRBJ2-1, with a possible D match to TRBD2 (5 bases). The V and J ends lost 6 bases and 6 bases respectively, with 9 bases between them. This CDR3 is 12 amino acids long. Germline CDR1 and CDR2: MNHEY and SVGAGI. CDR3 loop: CASSRRGNEQFF. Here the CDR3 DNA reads TGTGCCAGCAGCCGCCGGGGCAATGAGCAGTTCTTC.

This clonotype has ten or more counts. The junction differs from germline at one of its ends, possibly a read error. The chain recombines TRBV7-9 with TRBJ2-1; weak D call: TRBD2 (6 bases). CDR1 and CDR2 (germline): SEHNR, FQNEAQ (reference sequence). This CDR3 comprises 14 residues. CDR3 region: CASSFGGILESRLF. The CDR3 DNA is TGTGCCAGCAGCTTTGGGGGGATCTTAGAATCAAGGCTCTTC.

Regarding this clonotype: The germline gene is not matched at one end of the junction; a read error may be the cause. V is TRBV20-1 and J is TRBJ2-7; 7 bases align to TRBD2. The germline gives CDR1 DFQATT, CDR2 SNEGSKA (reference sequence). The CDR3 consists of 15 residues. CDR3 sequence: CSAREERGLSYGQYF. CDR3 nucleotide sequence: TGCAGTGCTAGAGAGGAGCGGGGCCTCTCCTACGGGCAGTACTTC.

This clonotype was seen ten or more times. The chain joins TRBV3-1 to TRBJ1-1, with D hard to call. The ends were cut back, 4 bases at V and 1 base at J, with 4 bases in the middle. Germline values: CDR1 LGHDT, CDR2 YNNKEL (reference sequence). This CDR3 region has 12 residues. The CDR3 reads CASSLRNTEAFF. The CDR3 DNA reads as TGTGCCAGCAGCCTACGGAACACTGAAGCTTTCTTT.

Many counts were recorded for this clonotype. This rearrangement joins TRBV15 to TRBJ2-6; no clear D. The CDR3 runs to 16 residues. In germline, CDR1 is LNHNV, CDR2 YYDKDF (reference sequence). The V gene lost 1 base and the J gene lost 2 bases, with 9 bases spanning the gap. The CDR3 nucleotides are TGTGCCACCAGCAGAGGGTCTAGGGCTGGGGCCAACGTCCTGACTTTC. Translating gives CATSRGSRAGANVLTF. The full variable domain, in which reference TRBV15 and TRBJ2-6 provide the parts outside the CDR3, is DAMVIQNPRYQVTQFGKPVTLSCSQTLNHNVMYWYQQKSSQAPKLLFHYYDKDFNNEADTPDNFQSRRPNTSFCFLDIRSPGLGDTAMYLCATSRGSRAGANVLTFGAGSRLTVL.

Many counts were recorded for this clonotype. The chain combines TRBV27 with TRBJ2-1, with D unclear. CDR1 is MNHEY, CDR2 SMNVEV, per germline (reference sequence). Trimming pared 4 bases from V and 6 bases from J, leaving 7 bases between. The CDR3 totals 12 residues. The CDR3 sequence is CASSSVSNEQFF. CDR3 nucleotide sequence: TGTGCCAGCAGTTCAGTAAGCAATGAGCAGTTCTTC.

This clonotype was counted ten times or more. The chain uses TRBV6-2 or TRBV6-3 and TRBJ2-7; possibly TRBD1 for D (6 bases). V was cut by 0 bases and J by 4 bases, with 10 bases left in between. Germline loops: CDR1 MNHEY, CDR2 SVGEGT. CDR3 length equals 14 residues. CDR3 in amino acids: CASSYSGRGYEQYF. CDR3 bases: TGTGCCAGCAGTTACTCCGGCAGGGGATACGAGCAGTACTTC.

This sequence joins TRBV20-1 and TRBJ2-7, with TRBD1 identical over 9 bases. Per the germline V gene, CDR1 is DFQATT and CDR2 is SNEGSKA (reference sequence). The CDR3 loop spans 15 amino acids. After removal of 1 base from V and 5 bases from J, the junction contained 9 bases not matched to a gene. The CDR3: CSARAPGTGTHEQYF. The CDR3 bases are TGCAGTGCTAGAGCCCCGGGGACAGGGACCCACGAGCAGTACTTC.

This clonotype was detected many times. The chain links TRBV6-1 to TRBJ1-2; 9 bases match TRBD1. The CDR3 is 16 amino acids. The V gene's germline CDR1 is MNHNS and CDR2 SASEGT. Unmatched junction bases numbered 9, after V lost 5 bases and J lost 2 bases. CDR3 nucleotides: TGTGCCAGCAGTCGGACAGGGGAAGCTGGAAACTATGGCTACACCTTC. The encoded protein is CASSRTGEAGNYGYTF.

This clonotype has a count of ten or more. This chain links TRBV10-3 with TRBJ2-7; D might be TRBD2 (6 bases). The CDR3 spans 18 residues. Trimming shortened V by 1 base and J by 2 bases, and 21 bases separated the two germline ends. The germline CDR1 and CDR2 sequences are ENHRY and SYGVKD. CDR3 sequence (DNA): TGTGCCATCAGTGAGTGGGTCCCGGGGGTACCAGCGACCTACGAGCAGTACTTC. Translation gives CAISEWVPGVPATYEQYF.

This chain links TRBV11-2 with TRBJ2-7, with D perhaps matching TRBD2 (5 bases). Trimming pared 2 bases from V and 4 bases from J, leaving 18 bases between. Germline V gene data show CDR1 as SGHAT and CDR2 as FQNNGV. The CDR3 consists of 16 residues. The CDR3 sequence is CASSLSVGSGIYEQYF. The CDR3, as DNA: TGTGCCAGCAGCTTAAGCGTGGGATCCGGGATATACGAGCAGTACTTC.

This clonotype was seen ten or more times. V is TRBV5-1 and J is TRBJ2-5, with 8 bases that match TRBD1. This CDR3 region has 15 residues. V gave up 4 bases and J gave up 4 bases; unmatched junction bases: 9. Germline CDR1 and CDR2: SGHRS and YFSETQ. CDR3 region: CASSPRGQAGETQYF. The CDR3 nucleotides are TGCGCCAGCAGCCCGCGGGGACAGGCTGGAGAGACCCAGTACTTC.

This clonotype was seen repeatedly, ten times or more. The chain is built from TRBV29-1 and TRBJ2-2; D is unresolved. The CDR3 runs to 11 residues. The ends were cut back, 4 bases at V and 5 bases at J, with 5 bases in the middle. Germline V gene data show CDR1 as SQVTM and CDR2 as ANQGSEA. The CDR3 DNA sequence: TGCAGCGTTGGGGGTACCGGGGAGCTGTTTTTT. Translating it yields CSVGGTGELFF.